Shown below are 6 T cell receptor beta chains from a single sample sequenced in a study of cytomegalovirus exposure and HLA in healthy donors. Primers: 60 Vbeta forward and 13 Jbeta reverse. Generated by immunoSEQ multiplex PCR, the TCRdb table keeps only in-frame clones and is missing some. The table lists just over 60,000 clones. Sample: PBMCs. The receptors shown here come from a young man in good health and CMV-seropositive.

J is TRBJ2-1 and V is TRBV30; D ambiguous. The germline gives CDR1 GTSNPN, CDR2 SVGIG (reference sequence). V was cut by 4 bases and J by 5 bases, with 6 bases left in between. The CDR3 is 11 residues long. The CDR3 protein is CAWNLNNEQFF. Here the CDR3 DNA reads TGTGCCTGGAACCTAAACAATGAGCAGTTCTTC.

As DNA, the CDR3 is TGTGCCAGCTCACAAACTGAGGCGTACACTGAAGCTTTCTTT. It codes for CASSQTEAYTEAFF. The chain couples TRBV18 to TRBJ1-1; D gene uncertain. Trimming stripped 4 bases from V and 3 bases from J, with 12 bases between. This CDR3 has 14 residues. CDR1 KGHSH and CDR2 LQKENI come from the germline V gene.

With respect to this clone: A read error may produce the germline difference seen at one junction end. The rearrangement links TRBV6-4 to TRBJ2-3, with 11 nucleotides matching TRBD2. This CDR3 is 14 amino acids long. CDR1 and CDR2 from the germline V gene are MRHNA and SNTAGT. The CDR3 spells CASSLAGGTDKQYF. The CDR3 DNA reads TGTGCCAGCAGTCTAGCGGGGGGCACAGATAAGCAGTATTTT.

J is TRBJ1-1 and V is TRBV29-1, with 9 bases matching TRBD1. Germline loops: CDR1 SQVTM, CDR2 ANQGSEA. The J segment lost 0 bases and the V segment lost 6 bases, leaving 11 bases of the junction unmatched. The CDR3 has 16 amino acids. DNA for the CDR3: TGCAGCGTCCCGGGACAGGGAGGAAGTGTGAACACTGAAGCTTTCTTT. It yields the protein CSVPGQGGSVNTEAFF.

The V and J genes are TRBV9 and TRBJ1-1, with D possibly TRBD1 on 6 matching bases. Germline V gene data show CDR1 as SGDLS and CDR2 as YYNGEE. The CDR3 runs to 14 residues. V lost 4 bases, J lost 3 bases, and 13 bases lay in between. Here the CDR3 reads CASSQGTTDTEAFF. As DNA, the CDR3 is TGTGCCAGCAGCCAGGGGACAACGGACACTGAAGCTTTCTTT.

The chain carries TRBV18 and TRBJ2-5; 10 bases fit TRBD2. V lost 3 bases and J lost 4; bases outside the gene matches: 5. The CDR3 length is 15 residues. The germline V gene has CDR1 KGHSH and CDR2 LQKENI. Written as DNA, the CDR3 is TGTGCCAGCTCACCCAAAGCGGGAGGGCCAGAGACCCAGTACTTC. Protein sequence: CASSPKAGGPETQYF.